This T cell receptor beta chain was retrieved from a study of blood T cell repertoires in COVID-19 (dated by TCRdb to about 2020). With regard to the full study: Samples covering the acute and convalescent phases of COVID-19 were provided by collaborators in the United States, Italy and Spain. The repertoires were released in a freely available public database meant as a resource for research on the immune response to SARS-CoV-2. Nearly every sample came with metadata listing a de-identified subject ID, COVID-19 status, age in years and sex. The material from the prospective study consisted of cDNA or gDNA derived from T cells, B-cell-depleted T cells, or PBMCs. Where available, HLA class I and class II types were obtained from metadata supplied by the sample provider rather than from assay-based typing. Subjects who had been exposed to COVID-19, were actively infected with it, or had recovered from it provided the deeply sampled blood TCRbeta repertoires that made up the dataset. Samples were obtained from the ongoing ImmuneRACE study (first 160 participants) and from about 1,300 subjects provided by 6 global collaborators.

In the germline V gene, CDR1 corresponds to SGHVS and CDR2 to FQNEAQ. The CDR3 runs 14 amino acids, cysteine and phenylalanine included. CDR3 DNA only is kept here, 42 bases in frame from base 1. Trimming leaves V shorter by 7 bases and J shorter by 2 bases, with the junction holding 4 bases beyond the gene matches. As concerns this clone: The target of this receptor is not known. Base qualities are not provided; no much larger clone lies one nucleotide away.

TCRbeta CDR3 regions were amplified from genomic DNA by means of the immunoSEQ Assay, a bias-controlled multiplex PCR. Regarding the original processing steps: Nucleated cell counts per sample were estimated from amplification of reference gene primers within the assay. Sequence reads were collapsed and filtered to measure the absolute abundance of every unique TCRbeta CDR3 rearrangement. For each sample, productive Simpson clonality was calculated as the square root of Simpson's diversity index across productive rearrangements. Held by TCRdb, this immuneACCESS table contains in-frame sequences only and omits some clones. Under half of the omission traces to an unresolved V gene where checked; the cause of the rest is unknown. V and J calls and clone size come straight from that table; D and trimming were deduced from the DNA. The sample includes around 70,000 clones, with about nine tenths observed a single time. The ten largest make up 6% to 8% of the sample.

The study at large found these results: The amount of clinical and demographic metadata varied by source and participant and was provided uncurated.

Each collaborating institution followed its own protocols to collect whole blood in K2EDTA tubes. For TCRbeta analysis, collaborator samples were shipped as frozen whole blood, as isolated PBMCs, or as DNA extracted from either sample type. The chain is assembled from TRBV7-8 and TRBJ2-2, and 7 junctional nucleotides match TRBD1. Sequenced: peripheral blood. This clonotype originated in a human donor in a cohort sampled during active COVID-19. The CDR3 is CASIGGLNTGELFF. The DNA reads TGTGCCAGCATAGGGGGCCTTAACACCGGGGAGCTGTTTTTT.